One sample yielded the 12 T cell receptor beta chains listed below, sequenced in a study of blood T cells in healthy people across ages. It was with a sample-barcoded 5' primer and a J-beta primer mix that a second PCR of roughly 6 to 12 cycles was run. Using its own MiXCR run on the 5' RACE reads, TCRdb lists one record per CDR3 protein. The sample holds over 1,500,000 distinct CDR3 sequences, about two fifths seen once. The sample consisted of blood. These receptors were taken from a human donor in good health.

The chain couples TRBV7-8 to TRBJ2-1, with 9 bases that match TRBD2. V gave up 5 bases and J gave up 10 bases; unmatched junction bases: 15. CDR3 size: 16 residues. Germline values: CDR1 SGHVS, CDR2 FQNEAQ. The CDR3 nucleotides are TGTGCCAGCAGCCTACGGTTAGTAGCGGGGGACTGGGAGCAGTTCTTC. Translated, it gives CASSLRLVAGDWEQFF.

This chain joins TRBV7-9 and TRBJ2-1; 8 nucleotides align to TRBD1. The V gene end was trimmed by 4 bases and the J gene end by 6 bases; junction bases not matched to a gene: 8. Germline V gene data show CDR1 as SEHNR and CDR2 as FQNEAQ (reference sequence). The CDR3 is 15 amino acids. The CDR3 bases are TGTGCCAGCAGCTCGATAGGACAGGGTGCCAATGAGCAGTTCTTC. Protein sequence: CASSSIGQGANEQFF.

This clonotype was counted between two and nine times. The rearrangement links TRBV29-1 to TRBJ1-1; D gene unclear. Trimming left V 7 bases short and J 5 bases short, with 17 bases between. The CDR3 has 13 amino acids. Germline loops: CDR1 SQVTM, CDR2 ANQGSEA. The CDR3 is CSARDLVGTEAFF. In nucleotides, the CDR3 is TGCAGCGCCCGCGACCTGGTGGGTACTGAAGCTTTCTTT.

The V gene is TRBV5-6, the J gene TRBJ2-7; TRBD1 matches 8 bases. The CDR3 sequence is 15 residues long. The germline gives CDR1 SGHDT, CDR2 YYEEEE. V shed 6 bases and J 4 bases; nucleotides not matched to a gene: 12. CDR3 sequence: CASIDRTGNGYEQYF. The CDR3 nucleotides are TGTGCCAGCATCGACAGGACAGGGAACGGGTACGAGCAGTACTTC.

The gene calls are TRBV10-2 and TRBJ2-3; D ambiguous. V lost 2 bases and J 5 bases, leaving 11 bases between the germline ends. Germline assignment: CDR1 WSHSY and CDR2 SAAADI. The length of the CDR3 is 14 residues. CDR3 sequence: CASSETFFRDTQYF. CDR3 nucleotides: TGCGCCAGCAGTGAGACATTTTTCAGAGATACGCAGTATTTT.

The chain links TRBV7-8 to TRBJ2-5; D not certain. CDR3 length equals 15 residues. The V and J ends lost 2 bases and 5 bases respectively, with 15 bases between them. Germline V gives CDR1 SGHVS, CDR2 FQNEAQ. The CDR3 loop reads CASSLSLSLVETQYF. As DNA, the CDR3 is TGTGCCAGCAGCTTATCCCTGTCATTGGTTGAGACCCAGTACTTC.

The chain carries TRBV7-2 and TRBJ1-1; TRBD1 matches 8 bases. The CDR3 sequence is 14 residues long. V shed 4 bases and J 4 bases; nucleotides not matched to a gene: 5. Germline assignment: CDR1 SGHTA and CDR2 FQGNSA. The CDR3 loop reads CASSSTGDGTEAFF. DNA of the CDR3: TGTGCCAGCAGCTCGACAGGGGACGGCACTGAAGCTTTCTTT.

The chain combines TRBV6-5 with TRBJ1-1; D not certain. Germline V gene sequence: CDR1 MNHEY, CDR2 SVGAGI. Trimming took 6 bases from V and 3 from J, leaving 8 bases between them. The CDR3 spans 12 residues. DNA of the CDR3: TGTGCCAGCAGCCGACAAGACACTGAAGCTTTCTTT. The encoded protein is CASSRQDTEAFF.

The chain couples TRBV29-1 to TRBJ2-5; TRBD2 aligns across 8 bases. V trimming: 2 bases; J trimming: 8 bases; junction bases outside the gene matches: 7. Per germline, CDR1 SQVTM and CDR2 ANQGSEA. The CDR3 has 13 amino acids. The CDR3 DNA follows: TGCAGCGTTGAAAAGGGGACTAGGGAAACCCAGTACTTC. Protein: CSVEKGTRETQYF.

This chain joins TRBV2 and TRBJ2-5; the D gene is possibly TRBD2 (6 bases). The V end was cut by 5 bases, the J end by 2 bases, with 12 bases between. The CDR3 runs 14 residues. Germline V gene data show CDR1 as SNHLY and CDR2 as FYNNEI. The CDR3 here is CASSKIAAQETQYF. The CDR3, as DNA: TGTGCCAGCAGTAAAATAGCGGCTCAAGAGACCCAGTACTTC.

This clonotype was detected only once. The chain uses TRBV20-1 and TRBJ1-6; possibly TRBD1 for D (5 bases). Looked up from germline, CDR1 is DFQATT and CDR2 is SNEGSKA (reference sequence). The V gene lost 5 bases and the J gene lost 7 bases, with 15 bases spanning the gap. The CDR3 covers 14 residues. As DNA, the CDR3 is TGCAGTGCTTCTTCGACAGCCAGGAATTCACCCCTCCACTTT. Residues: CSASSTARNSPLHF.

Concerning this clonotype: One end of the junction varies from germline; a read error may be responsible. This chain joins TRBV5-5 and TRBJ1-2, with 7 bases lining up with TRBD1. CDR3 length: 18 amino acids. The germline V gene has CDR1 SGHKS and CDR2 YYEKEE (reference sequence). In DNA, the CDR3 is TGTGCCGGCAGCCCTCTCGGCCGGGACAGAAGAGCTAACTATGGTTACACCTTC. As protein: CAGSPLGRDRRANYGYTF.